This T cell receptor (beta chain) was found in a study of siplizumab effects on memory and regulatory T cells (dated by TCRdb to between 2018 and 2021). General notes on the study: The study looked at the effect of siplizumab, an anti-CD2 antibody, on alloreactive T-cell subsets in allogeneic mixed lymphocyte reactions made from human PBMCs. Results the study describes overall, beyond this receptor: The cumulative frequency of alloreactive sequences that could be traced back to unstimulated CD4+ memory T cells was significantly reduced by siplizumab. No functional confirmation was obtained for the suppressive function of proliferating Tregs from siplizumab cultures. Compared with memory T cells, unstimulated naive T cells appeared more diverse, and naive cells seemed to make a substantial contribution to the alloresponse. About 75-97% of proliferating CD4+ or CD8+ clones could not be given a naive or memory phenotype. Among mappable alloreactive CD4+ clones, the Treg-derived fraction averaged around 63% with siplizumab versus 25% to 30% in control reactions. Because sequences below about 10^-5 frequency were poorly captured, only a minor fraction of alloreactive clones could be mapped to unstimulated subsets.

Unstimulated CD4+ memory cells were also sequenced in three donor pairs, together with CD4+ naive, CD8+ TEMRA, CD8+ naive and CD8+ effector memory subsets. Sorted unstimulated T cells and proliferating T cells recovered from mixed lymphocyte reactions were subjected to TCRbeta CDR3 sequencing. Fresh whole blood from around 11 HLA-typed healthy donors was used to isolate PBMCs. Germline trimming: 4 bases from V, 0 bases from J; junction bases outside gene matches: 8. The germline V gene gives CDR1 as LGHNA and CDR2 as YSLEER. Including cysteine and phenylalanine, the CDR3 has 17 amino acids. Here the CDR3 DNA is all that survives: 51 bases in frame from base 1. On this clone itself: Its antigen specificity is not known. No per-base quality is available; no much larger clone lies one base away.

Library preparation employed the immunoSEQ multiplex PCR assay. Each sample had some 94,000 TCR templates assayed by the deep sequencing platform. Genomic DNA extracted from sorted T cells was used for TCRbeta CDR3 sequencing. The published analysis was carried out like this. The R programming language was used for the clonal analysis of the TCRbeta CDR3 data. Alloreactive CD4+ and CD8+ clones were identified by comparing unstimulated samples to CFSE-low samples taken after the reaction. By matching sequences to the repertoires of sorted unstimulated Treg and non-Treg cells, each alloreactive CD4+ clone was assigned a regulatory or non-regulatory origin. This is the immuneACCESS table as TCRdb keeps it, with only in-frame sequences that have V and J called. A part of the clones is gone; compared with another copy, unresolved V genes explain less than half, and the rest is unexplained. V and J calls and clone size are as listed in that table; D and trimming were resolved from the DNA. The sample profile shows roughly 56,000 clones; around 98% of them were found once. Approximately 0.99% of the sample rests with the top ten.

The clonotype originates from a human donor in good health. The receptor chain draws on TRBV4-3 and TRBJ2-4; a stretch of 8 junction bases matches TRBD1. The source material was naive CD8+ T cells sorted from blood. The sample's cell subset or site, from its label and the paper: unstimulated naive T cells. The CDR3 has the sequence CASSPPDREIAKNIQYF. The DNA sequence is given as TGCGCCAGCAGCCCCCCGGACAGGGAGATAGCCAAAAACATTCAGTACTTC.